A selection of T cell receptor beta chains follows, all from one sample in a study of response to subunit inactivated influenza vaccine. TCRdb called the RT-PCR reads again in MiXCR, with one record for every CDR3 protein. The profile shows 450,000 to 550,000 distinct CDR3 sequences, 25% of them singletons. The sequences come from CD4+ T cells sorted from PBMCs, collected approximately 5 days after vaccination. The receptors shown here come from a man in his fifties or sixties who received an inactivated influenza vaccine. The CDR3 runs from the conserved cysteine through the conserved F or W. The order of the fields is J gene, clone size, D gene, V gene, CDR3 DNA, CDR3 protein. The D gene is left open where the match is weak. Size values are once, few and many counts, or a class for expanded clones, and some rows have none.

J gene: TRBJ1-2
clone size: many
D gene: TRBD1
V gene: TRBV13
CDR3 DNA: TGTGCCAGCAGGCGGACAGGGGGCGCGTCTGGCTACACCTTC
CDR3 protein: CASRRTGGASGYTF

J gene: TRBJ2-7
clone size: .
D gene: .
V gene: TRBV6-2/TRBV6-3
CDR3 DNA: TGTGCCAGCAGTTGGGCGGACAGATTCTTATCCTACGAGCAGTACTTC
CDR3 protein: CASSWADRFLSYEQYF

J gene: TRBJ2-1
clone size: .
D gene: TRBD2
V gene: TRBV7-2
CDR3 DNA: TGTGCCAGCAGCAAAAGGTCAAGCGGGGGGGGATACAATGAGCAGTTCTTC
CDR3 protein: CASSKRSSGGGYNEQFF

J gene: TRBJ2-1
clone size: once
D gene: .
V gene: TRBV20-1
CDR3 DNA: TGCAGTGCAGACGGCAGGACCGACCTTTACAATGAGCAGTTCTTC
CDR3 protein: CSADGRTDLYNEQFF

J gene: TRBJ2-7
clone size: .
D gene: .
V gene: TRBV14
CDR3 DNA: TGTGCCAGCAGCCAGCGAAGGGGTGTCTCCTACGAGCAGTACTTC
CDR3 protein: CASSQRRGVSYEQYF

J gene: TRBJ2-7
clone size: few
D gene: .
V gene: TRBV2
CDR3 DNA: TGTGCCAGCAAGTCCTACGAGCAGTACTTC
CDR3 protein: CASKSYEQYF

J gene: TRBJ2-7
clone size: .
D gene: .
V gene: TRBV6-2/TRBV6-3
CDR3 DNA: TGTGCCAGCAGTTACAACTTAGCCAGGGCGGGCTCCTACGAGCAGTACTTC
CDR3 protein: CASSYNLARAGSYEQYF

J gene: TRBJ2-7
clone size: .
D gene: TRBD2
V gene: TRBV20-1
CDR3 DNA: TGCAGTGCTAGAGCGGATAGCGGGAGGGTCTACGAGCAGTACTTC
CDR3 protein: CSARADSGRVYEQYF

J gene: TRBJ1-2
clone size: once
D gene: TRBD1
V gene: TRBV20-1
CDR3 DNA: TGCAGTGCTAGAGGACAGGGGGCGCGAAGTGGCTACACCTTC
CDR3 protein: CSARGQGARSGYTF

J gene: TRBJ2-3
clone size: .
D gene: TRBD2
V gene: TRBV6-1
CDR3 DNA: TGTGCCAGCAGTGCAAGTGGGAGGGCCCAAGCGAGAGATACGCAGTATTTT
CDR3 protein: CASSASGRAQARDTQYF

J gene: TRBJ2-1
clone size: .
D gene: TRBD2
V gene: TRBV28
CDR3 DNA: TGTGCCAGCACCACCACCTGGACTAGCGACGATGAGCAGTTCTTC
CDR3 protein: CASTTTWTSDDEQFF

J gene: TRBJ2-7
clone size: .
D gene: .
V gene: TRBV11-2
CDR3 DNA: TGTGCCAGCGGGCTAGGGGAGTACGAGCAGTACTTC
CDR3 protein: CASGLGEYEQYF

J gene: TRBJ2-7
clone size: .
D gene: TRBD1
V gene: TRBV10-3
CDR3 DNA: TGTGCCATCCTACTCGGGACAGCCTCCTACGAGCAGTACTTC
CDR3 protein: CAILLGTASYEQYF

J gene: TRBJ2-7
clone size: .
D gene: TRBD1
V gene: TRBV30
CDR3 DNA: TGTGCCTGGTCCTCGGGACAGGGGGACTACGAGCAGTACTTC
CDR3 protein: CAWSSGQGDYEQYF

J gene: TRBJ2-3
clone size: few
D gene: TRBD2
V gene: TRBV5-1
CDR3 DNA: TGCGCCAGCAGCAAAGCAAGGCAGTTTACGCGGGGGGTCACAGATACGCAGTATTTT
CDR3 protein: CASSKARQFTRGVTDTQYF

J gene: TRBJ2-7
clone size: .
D gene: TRBD2
V gene: TRBV6-2/TRBV6-3
CDR3 DNA: TGTGCCAGCAGTTACGGGACTAGCGGGAGGCGGTACGAGCAGTACTTC
CDR3 protein: CASSYGTSGRRYEQYF

J gene: TRBJ2-7
clone size: once
D gene: .
V gene: TRBV24-1
CDR3 DNA: TGTGCCACCAGTGATCGGTTAGGGGGCTACGAGCAGTACTTC
CDR3 protein: CATSDRLGGYEQYF

J gene: TRBJ2-1
clone size: few
D gene: TRBD2
V gene: TRBV12-3/TRBV12-4
CDR3 DNA: TGTGCCAGCAGTGGACCGGGGGGGAAGCAGTTCTTC
CDR3 protein: CASSGPGGKQFF

J gene: TRBJ2-7
clone size: once
D gene: TRBD1
V gene: TRBV20-1
CDR3 DNA: TGCAGTGCTAGCCCGGCCAGGACAGGGGGACCCGAGCAGTACTTC
CDR3 protein: CSASPARTGGPEQYF

J gene: TRBJ2-5
clone size: .
D gene: .
V gene: TRBV5-6
CDR3 DNA: TGTGCCAGCAGCTGGAGGACGCGGAGGTCGCAAGAGACCCAGTACTTC
CDR3 protein: CASSWRTRRSQETQYF

J gene: TRBJ2-3
clone size: few
D gene: .
V gene: TRBV20-1
CDR3 DNA: TGCAGTGCCCTCAGCGGGGATACGCAGTATTTT
CDR3 protein: CSALSGDTQYF

J gene: TRBJ2-7
clone size: few
D gene: TRBD1
V gene: TRBV20-1
CDR3 DNA: TGCAGTGCTGTTGGGACAGGGATCTCCTACGAGCAGTACTTC
CDR3 protein: CSAVGTGISYEQYF

J gene: TRBJ1-2
clone size: .
D gene: .
V gene: TRBV7-9
CDR3 DNA: TGTGCCAGCAGCGTACAGGATTACTATGGCTACACCTTC
CDR3 protein: CASSVQDYYGYTF

J gene: TRBJ1-1
clone size: many
D gene: .
V gene: TRBV5-5
CDR3 DNA: TGTGCCAGCAGCCCCGACGACCTACAGAACACTGAAGCTTTCTTT
CDR3 protein: CASSPDDLQNTEAFF

J gene: TRBJ2-5
clone size: .
D gene: TRBD1
V gene: TRBV5-4
CDR3 DNA: TGTGCCAGCAGCTTGGGGGGACAGTCCCAGGAGACCCAGTACTTC
CDR3 protein: CASSLGGQSQETQYF

J gene: TRBJ1-1
clone size: .
D gene: .
V gene: TRBV6-2/TRBV6-3
CDR3 DNA: TGTGCCAGCAGTATGCAGGCGGGAAACACTGAAGCTTTCTTT
CDR3 protein: CASSMQAGNTEAFF

J gene: TRBJ1-4
clone size: few
D gene: .
V gene: TRBV20-1
CDR3 DNA: TGCAGTGCAAGCTTAGGGGTTTCAGAAAAACTGTTTTTT
CDR3 protein: CSASLGVSEKLFF

J gene: TRBJ1-6
clone size: few
D gene: .
V gene: TRBV19
CDR3 DNA: TGTGCCAGTAGTTCCCAGGGGCATTCACCCCTCCACTTT
CDR3 protein: CASSSQGHSPLHF

J gene: TRBJ2-7
clone size: .
D gene: TRBD1
V gene: TRBV6-5
CDR3 DNA: TGTGCCAGCAGTTACTCGGGACAGGGTAAGGGCGAGCAGTACTTC
CDR3 protein: CASSYSGQGKGEQYF

J gene: TRBJ2-4
clone size: .
D gene: TRBD2
V gene: TRBV15
CDR3 DNA: TGTGCCACCAGCAGGACGCCGGGGGGAGCCAAAAACATTCAGTACTTC
CDR3 protein: CATSRTPGGAKNIQYF

J gene: TRBJ2-3
clone size: .
D gene: .
V gene: TRBV20-1
CDR3 DNA: TGCAGTGCTATGGGGACAGATACGCAGTATTTT
CDR3 protein: CSAMGTDTQYF

J gene: TRBJ2-7
clone size: few
D gene: .
V gene: TRBV5-1
CDR3 DNA: TGCGCCAGCAGCTTGCGTCTAACGGACTCCTACGAGCAGTACTTC
CDR3 protein: CASSLRLTDSYEQYF

J gene: TRBJ1-6
clone size: .
D gene: .
V gene: TRBV19
CDR3 DNA: TGTGCCAGTAAACAGAGAGATAATTCACCCCTCCACTTT
CDR3 protein: CASKQRDNSPLHF

J gene: TRBJ2-3
clone size: .
D gene: .
V gene: TRBV4-3
CDR3 DNA: TGCGCCAGCAGCCCGGAACCCCGTTTAAGCACAGATACGCAGTATTTT
CDR3 protein: CASSPEPRLSTDTQYF

J gene: TRBJ2-5
clone size: .
D gene: TRBD1
V gene: TRBV5-4
CDR3 DNA: TGTGCCAGCAGTCCGGGACAGGGAATGGAGACCCAGTACTTC
CDR3 protein: CASSPGQGMETQYF

J gene: TRBJ1-4
clone size: few
D gene: TRBD1
V gene: TRBV7-2
CDR3 DNA: TGTGCCAGCAGCACCCGGACAGGAGGAGAAAAACTGTTTTTT
CDR3 protein: CASSTRTGGEKLFF

J gene: TRBJ1-6
clone size: .
D gene: TRBD1
V gene: TRBV20-1
CDR3 DNA: TGCAGTGCTAGACAACAGGGGTCCTATAATTCACCCCTCCACTTT
CDR3 protein: CSARQQGSYNSPLHF

J gene: TRBJ1-5
clone size: .
D gene: .
V gene: TRBV5-5
CDR3 DNA: TGTGCCAGCAGCTTGGGGACAGTTCGTAGCAATCAGCCCCAGCATTTT
CDR3 protein: CASSLGTVRSNQPQHF

J gene: TRBJ2-3
clone size: many
D gene: .
V gene: TRBV24-1
CDR3 DNA: TGTGCCACCAGTGAGGAGAAGGACACAGATACGCAGTATTTT
CDR3 protein: CATSEEKDTDTQYF

J gene: TRBJ2-7
clone size: many
D gene: TRBD2
V gene: TRBV6-1
CDR3 DNA: TGTGCCAGCAGCTCCACTAGCGGGATGAGGTACGAGCAGTACTTC
CDR3 protein: CASSSTSGMRYEQYF

J gene: TRBJ2-5
clone size: .
D gene: .
V gene: TRBV5-6
CDR3 DNA: TGTGCCAGCAGCTTGACGGGGAACAGGGAGTACTTC
CDR3 protein: CASSLTGNREYF

J gene: TRBJ2-1
clone size: few
D gene: TRBD2
V gene: TRBV15
CDR3 DNA: TGTGCCACCAGCAGAGGAAAGGGGACTACTAACAATGAGCAGTTCTTC
CDR3 protein: CATSRGKGTTNNEQFF

J gene: TRBJ1-2
clone size: many
D gene: TRBD1
V gene: TRBV24-1
CDR3 DNA: TGTGCCACCAGTGATTCTTACGGCGGGACAGGAGATCTCTACTATGGCTACACCTTC
CDR3 protein: CATSDSYGGTGDLYYGYTF

J gene: TRBJ1-2
clone size: few
D gene: .
V gene: TRBV3-1
CDR3 DNA: TGTGCCAGCAGCACCTCCGGGCATGGCTACACCTTC
CDR3 protein: CASSTSGHGYTF

J gene: TRBJ2-1
clone size: .
D gene: TRBD2
V gene: TRBV28
CDR3 DNA: TGTGCCAGCAGTAACCCTAGCGGGGGGAACAATGAGCAGTTCTTC
CDR3 protein: CASSNPSGGNNEQFF

J gene: TRBJ1-5
clone size: .
D gene: TRBD1
V gene: TRBV20-1
CDR3 DNA: TGCAGTGCTACACCCGACAGGGGCAATCAGCCCCAGCATTTT
CDR3 protein: CSATPDRGNQPQHF

J gene: TRBJ1-5
clone size: .
D gene: .
V gene: TRBV4-3
CDR3 DNA: TGCGCCAGCAGCCAGTATCTGGCCCGGGAACCTCAGCCCCAGCATTTT
CDR3 protein: CASSQYLAREPQPQHF

J gene: TRBJ2-1
clone size: few
D gene: TRBD2
V gene: TRBV7-2
CDR3 DNA: TGTGCCAGCAGCTTAGGGGGGACTAGTCACCAGCAGTTCTTC
CDR3 protein: CASSLGGTSHQQFF

J gene: TRBJ2-7
clone size: .
D gene: .
V gene: TRBV10-3
CDR3 DNA: TGTGCCATCAGGGAGAGAACAGGTAACGAGCAGTACTTC
CDR3 protein: CAIRERTGNEQYF